The 2 T cell receptor beta chains below were found in one sample sequenced in a study of shared T cell receptors in the human thymus. The protocol was immunoSEQ multiplex PCR, while the TCRdb copy is restricted to in-frame clones and leaves out a portion. The data hold about 660,000 clones, with roughly 90% observed a single time. This sample was also put to use in a study of human thymus T cells.

Sample: thymocytes. These receptor sequences come from a boy less than two years old with a congenital heart defect.

The J gene is TRBJ2-2, the V gene TRBV9; 16 bases align to TRBD2. The CDR3 loop spans 24 amino acids. In germline, CDR1 is SGDLS, CDR2 YYNGEE. J was trimmed by 7 bases and V by 0 bases; bases with no gene match: 24. The CDR3 loop is CASSVEGKRGSPGLAGGVGGELFF. CDR3 DNA: TGTGCCAGCAGCGTAGAAGGGAAGCGGGGCTCCCCGGGACTAGCGGGGGGGGTCGGCGGGGAGCTGTTTTTT.

The chain combines TRBV15 with TRBJ1-5; no reliable D call. V was trimmed by 5 bases and J by 0 bases, leaving 11 bases between them. CDR1 LNHNV and CDR2 YYDKDF come from the germline V gene (reference sequence). The CDR3 is 15 residues long. CDR3 DNA: TGTGCCACCAGCGCAAGGACTCCTAGCAATCAGCCCCAGCATTTT. Amino acids: CATSARTPSNQPQHF.